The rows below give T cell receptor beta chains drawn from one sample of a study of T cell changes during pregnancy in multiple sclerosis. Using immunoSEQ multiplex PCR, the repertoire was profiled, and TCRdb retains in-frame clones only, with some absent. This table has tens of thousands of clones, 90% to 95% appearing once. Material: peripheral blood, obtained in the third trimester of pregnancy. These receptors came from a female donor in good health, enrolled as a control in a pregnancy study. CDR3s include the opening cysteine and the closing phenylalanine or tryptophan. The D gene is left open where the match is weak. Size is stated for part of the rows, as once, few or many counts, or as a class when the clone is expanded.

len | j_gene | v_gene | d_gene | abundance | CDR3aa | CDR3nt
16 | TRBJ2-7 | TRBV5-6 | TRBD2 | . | CASSPDSGSYYYEQYF | TGTGCCAGCAGCCCCGATAGCGGGAGTTACTACTACGAGCAGTACTTC
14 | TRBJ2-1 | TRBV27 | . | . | CASRTTGTYNEQFF | TGTGCCAGCAGAACTACAGGAACCTACAATGAGCAGTTCTTC
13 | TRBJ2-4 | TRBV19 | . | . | CASSSSGANIQYF | TGTGCCAGTAGTAGTTCAGGGGCGAACATTCAGTACTTC
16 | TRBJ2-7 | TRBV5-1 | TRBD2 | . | CASSFSPGLGTYEQYF | TGCGCCAGCAGCTTTTCCCCGGGACTAGGAACCTACGAGCAGTACTTC
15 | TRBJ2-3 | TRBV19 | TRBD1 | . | CASSRTGPSTDTQYF | TGTGCCAGTAGTAGGACAGGGCCTTCCACAGATACGCAGTATTTT
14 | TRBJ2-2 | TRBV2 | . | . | CASSNNRNTGELFF | TGTGCCAGCAGTAACAACAGAAACACCGGGGAGCTGTTTTTT
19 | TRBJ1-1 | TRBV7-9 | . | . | CASSLPFQDTDPFNTEAFF | TGTGCCAGCAGCTTACCATTCCAGGACACCGACCCTTTCAACACTGAAGCTTTCTTT
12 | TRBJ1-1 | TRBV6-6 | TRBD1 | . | CASSYWTGEAFF | TGTGCCAGCAGTTACTGGACAGGGGAAGCTTTCTTT
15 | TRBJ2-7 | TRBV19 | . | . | CASSWSAGVAYEQYF | TGTGCCAGTAGTTGGTCCGCAGGGGTGGCCTACGAGCAGTACTTC
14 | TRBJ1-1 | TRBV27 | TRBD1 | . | CASRYNRGNTEAFF | TGTGCCAGCAGATACAACAGGGGGAACACTGAAGCTTTCTTT
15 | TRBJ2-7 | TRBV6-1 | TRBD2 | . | CASFRGLAGPYEQYF | TGTGCCAGCTTTAGGGGACTAGCGGGGCCCTACGAGCAGTACTTC
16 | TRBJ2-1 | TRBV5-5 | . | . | CASSPTTGYSYNEQFF | TGTGCCAGCAGCCCCACGACAGGCTACTCCTACAATGAGCAGTTCTTC
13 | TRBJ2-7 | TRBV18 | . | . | CASSLRQNYEQYF | TGTGCCAGCTCACTCAGACAGAATTACGAGCAGTACTTC
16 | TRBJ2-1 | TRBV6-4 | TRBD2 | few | CASSEQASGGYNEQFF | TGTGCCAGCAGTGAACAGGCTAGCGGGGGCTACAATGAGCAGTTCTTC
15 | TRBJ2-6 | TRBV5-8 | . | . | CASSLPGDGANVLTF | TGTGCCAGCAGCTTGCCGGGGGACGGGGCCAACGTCCTGACTTTC
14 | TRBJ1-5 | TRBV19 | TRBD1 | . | CASAADRVYQPQHF | TGTGCCAGTGCAGCCGACAGGGTTTATCAGCCCCAGCATTTT
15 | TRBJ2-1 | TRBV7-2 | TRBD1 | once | CASSPDRGFWNEQFF | TGTGCCAGCAGCCCGGACAGGGGGTTTTGGAATGAGCAGTTCTTC
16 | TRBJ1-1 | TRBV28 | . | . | CASSLISRSGNTEAFF | TGTGCCAGCAGTTTAATTTCTAGATCTGGGAACACTGAAGCTTTCTTT
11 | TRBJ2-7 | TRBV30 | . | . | CAWDYYSEQYF | TGTGCCTGGGACTATTACAGCGAGCAGTACTTC
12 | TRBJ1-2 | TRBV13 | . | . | CASTKGLYGYTF | TGTGCCAGCACGAAGGGGCTGTATGGCTACACCTTC
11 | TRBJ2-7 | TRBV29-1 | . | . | CSALGDSLQYF | TGCAGCGCCCTTGGGGACTCGCTCCAATACTTC
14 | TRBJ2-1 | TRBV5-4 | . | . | CASSLDQRTNEQFF | TGTGCCAGCAGCTTGGACCAGCGAACGAATGAGCAGTTCTTC
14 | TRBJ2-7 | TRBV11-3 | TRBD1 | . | CASSLRGMGSEQYF | TGTGCCAGCAGTCTCAGGGGGATGGGGAGCGAGCAGTACTTC
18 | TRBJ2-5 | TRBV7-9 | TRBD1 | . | CASSRRTGAVPYQETQYF | TGTGCCAGCAGCCGACGGACAGGGGCCGTCCCTTACCAAGAGACCCAGTACTTC
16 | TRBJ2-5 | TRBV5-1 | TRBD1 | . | CASSPGTGGYQETQYF | TGCGCCAGCAGCCCCGGGACAGGGGGCTACCAAGAGACCCAGTACTTC
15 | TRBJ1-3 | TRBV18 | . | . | CASSPSGGRGNTIYF | TGTGCCAGCTCACCATCGGGGGGCCGAGGAAACACCATATATTTT
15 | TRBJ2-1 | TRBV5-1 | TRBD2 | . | CASSPPGLATNEQFF | TGCGCCAGCAGCCCACCGGGACTAGCCACGAATGAGCAGTTCTTC
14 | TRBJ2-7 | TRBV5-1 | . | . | CASSWTAGSYEQYF | TGCGCCAGCAGCTGGACCGCGGGCTCCTACGAGCAGTACTTC
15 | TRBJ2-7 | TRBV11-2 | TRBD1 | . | CASSLDPGQGYEQYF | TGTGCCAGCAGCTTAGATCCGGGACAGGGCTACGAGCAGTACTTC
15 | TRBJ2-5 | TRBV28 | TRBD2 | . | CASSPSGRARETQYF | TGTGCCAGCAGCCCTAGCGGGAGGGCCCGGGAGACCCAGTACTTC
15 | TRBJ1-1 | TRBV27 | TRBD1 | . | CASSLRGPLNTEAFF | TGTGCCAGCAGTTTAAGGGGGCCTCTGAACACTGAAGCTTTCTTT
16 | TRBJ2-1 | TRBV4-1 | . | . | CASSIQAVSSYNEQFF | TGCGCCAGCAGCATACAAGCGGTGAGCTCCTACAATGAGCAGTTCTTC
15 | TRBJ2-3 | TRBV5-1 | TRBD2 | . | CASSLELAGADTQYF | TGCGCCAGCAGCTTGGAGCTAGCGGGAGCAGATACGCAGTATTTT
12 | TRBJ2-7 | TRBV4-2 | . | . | CASSQDGHGQYF | TGTGCCAGCAGCCAAGACGGTCACGGGCAGTACTTC
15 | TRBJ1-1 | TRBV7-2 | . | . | CASSLIAGGNTEAFF | TGTGCCAGCAGCTTAATAGCGGGGGGAAACACTGAAGCTTTCTTT
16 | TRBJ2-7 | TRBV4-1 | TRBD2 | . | CASSSAGSGSSYEQYF | TGCGCCAGCAGTTCCGCGGGTAGCGGGAGCTCCTACGAGCAGTACTTC
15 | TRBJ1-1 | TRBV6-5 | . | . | CASSPGTTLGTEAFF | TGTGCCAGCAGTCCCGGGACTACATTGGGCACTGAAGCTTTCTTT
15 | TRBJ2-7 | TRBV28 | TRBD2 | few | CASSSPRGGSYEQYF | TGTGCCAGCAGTTCCCCTCGGGGGGGCTCGTACGAGCAGTACTTC
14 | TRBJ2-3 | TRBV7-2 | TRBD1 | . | CASTRDSGTDTQYF | TGTGCCAGCACCCGGGACAGTGGCACAGATACGCAGTATTTT
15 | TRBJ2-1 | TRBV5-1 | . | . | CASSLGPSAYNEQFF | TGCGCCAGCAGCTTGGGGCCGTCCGCCTACAATGAGCAGTTCTTC
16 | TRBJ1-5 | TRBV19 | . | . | CASSLGVQGRTQPQHF | TGTGCCAGTAGCCTTGGGGTCCAGGGGCGGACTCAGCCCCAGCATTTT
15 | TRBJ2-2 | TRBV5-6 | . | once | CASSLGLTDTGELFF | TGTGCCAGCAGCTTGGGTCTTACAGACACCGGGGAGCTGTTTTTT
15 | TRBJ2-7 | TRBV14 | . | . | CASSQYGPLAYEQYF | TGTGCCAGCAGCCAATACGGCCCTCTAGCCTACGAGCAGTACTTC
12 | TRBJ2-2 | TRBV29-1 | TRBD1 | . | CSVETGAGELFF | TGCAGCGTAGAAACAGGGGCCGGGGAGCTGTTTTTT
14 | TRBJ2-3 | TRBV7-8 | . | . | CASSSSTRTDTQYF | TGTGCCAGCAGCTCCTCGACTAGAACAGATACGCAGTATTTT
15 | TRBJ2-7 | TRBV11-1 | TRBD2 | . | CASSLAGGHPYEQYF | TGTGCCAGCAGCTTAGCGGGAGGGCACCCCTACGAGCAGTACTTC
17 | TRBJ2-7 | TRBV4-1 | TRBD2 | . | CASSQLPVLAGAYEQYF | TGCGCCAGCAGCCAACTCCCCGTGTTAGCGGGAGCCTACGAGCAGTACTTC
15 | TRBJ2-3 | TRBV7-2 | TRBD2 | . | CASSERGLAPDTQYF | TGTGCCAGCAGCGAGCGGGGACTAGCCCCAGATACGCAGTATTTT
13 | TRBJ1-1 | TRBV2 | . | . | CASISRGGTEAFF | TGTGCCAGCATCTCGAGGGGGGGCACTGAAGCTTTCTTT
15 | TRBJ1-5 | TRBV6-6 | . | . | CASSTGTYRNQPQHF | TGTGCCAGCAGTACGGGGACTTACCGAAATCAGCCCCAGCATTTT
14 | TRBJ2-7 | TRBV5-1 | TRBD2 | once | CASSASGIGTEQYF | TGCGCCAGCAGCGCTAGCGGGATCGGAACCGAGCAGTACTTC